These 22 T cell receptor beta chains came from one sample sequenced in a study of T cell changes during pregnancy in multiple sclerosis. The assay was immunoSEQ multiplex PCR, and TCRdb's table has in-frame clones only and misses some. The data contain about 80,000 clones, 92% of them singletons. Here the sequenced sample was peripheral blood, taken before pregnancy. Receptor source: a female donor with multiple sclerosis, enrolled in a pregnancy study.

The chain carries TRBV7-9 and TRBJ2-1; TRBD2 aligns across 11 bases. Germline-derived CDR1 and CDR2 are SEHNR and FQNEAQ (reference sequence). With 2 bases clipped from V and 5 bases from J, the junction kept 5 bases outside the gene matches. The CDR3 has 16 residues. The CDR3 nucleotides are TGTGCCAGCAGCTTACTAGCGGGAGGATTAGACAATGAGCAGTTCTTC. This encodes CASSLLAGGLDNEQFF.

The CDR3 nucleotides read TGTGCCAGCAGCTCCTTCTCGGGGGGACAGGGCATCTACGAGCAGTACTTC. It specifies CASSSFSGGQGIYEQYF. This rearrangement joins TRBV5-8 to TRBJ2-7, with 9 bases lining up with TRBD1. The V and J ends lost 3 bases and 3 bases, in that order; junction bases with no gene match: 13. This CDR3 spans 17 amino acids. Germline CDR1 SGHTS, CDR2 YDEGEE.

The V and J genes are TRBV29-1 and TRBJ1-1; D may be TRBD1 (6 bases). The CDR3 has 14 amino acids. CDR1 SQVTM and CDR2 ANQGSEA come from the germline V gene. Between the trimmed V and J ends, which lost 7 bases and 1 base, there was a span of 16 bases. CDR3 loop: CSADLGGPNTEAFF. The DNA for the CDR3 is TGCAGCGCAGACCTAGGGGGTCCGAACACTGAAGCTTTCTTT.

This rearrangement joins TRBV18 to TRBJ2-1; 13 nucleotides agree with TRBD2. The CDR3 is made up of 18 amino acids. Germline loops: CDR1 KGHSH, CDR2 LQKENI. The V and J ends lost 4 bases and 7 bases, in that order; junction bases with no gene match: 13. DNA for the CDR3: TGTGCCAGCTCACAAGGACTAGCGGGAGTATCATCGACGAATGAGCAGTTCTTC. Translated, it gives CASSQGLAGVSSTNEQFF.

The chain couples TRBV5-1 to TRBJ1-2, with D unclear. The germline V and J ends were trimmed by 0 bases and 5 bases, with 11 bases remaining between them. This CDR3 comprises 14 residues. Germline V CDR1 and CDR2: SGHRS, YFSETQ. The CDR3 loop is CASSLASSGYGYTF. CDR3 nucleotide sequence: TGCGCCAGCAGCTTGGCGTCTAGCGGATATGGCTACACCTTC.

A single count supports this clone. The chain couples TRBV4-3 to TRBJ2-7, with D unresolved. The CDR3 has 14 residues. Between the trimmed V and J ends, which lost 1 base and 3 bases, there was a span of 10 bases. Germline lookup yields CDR1 LGHNA and CDR2 YSLEER. In DNA, the CDR3 is TGCGCCAGCAGCCAAGGTCGCGCTGACTACGAGCAGTACTTC. Its protein is CASSQGRADYEQYF.

The V and J genes are TRBV4-2 and TRBJ2-5; TRBD2 is a possible D gene (5 bases). This CDR3 contains 15 residues. The ends were cut back, 3 bases at V and 1 base at J, with 12 bases in the middle. From germline, CDR1 is LGHNA and CDR2 YNFKEQ. The CDR3 bases are TGTGCCAGCAGCCAGGCCCTAGCCCTCCAAGAGACCCAGTACTTC. Its protein is CASSQALALQETQYF.

Written as DNA, the CDR3 is TGTGCCACCAGCAGAACTACGGACAGGGGAGAGACCCAGTACTTC. It encodes CATSRTTDRGETQYF. The chain has TRBV15 and TRBJ2-5; 9 bases match TRBD1. The CDR3 extends over 15 amino acids. Per germline, CDR1 LNHNV and CDR2 YYDKDF (reference sequence). Unmatched junction bases numbered 5, after V lost 2 bases and J lost 4 bases.

The CDR3 loop is CASSLLAGASYEQYF. The CDR3 DNA reads TGCGCCAGCAGCTTACTAGCGGGAGCTTCCTACGAGCAGTACTTC. The V call is TRBV5-1, the J call TRBJ2-7, with 11 bases fitting TRBD2. The CDR3 has 15 residues. J lost 1 base, V lost 2 bases, and 2 bases had no gene match. Germline V gives CDR1 SGHRS, CDR2 YFSETQ.

The chain recombines TRBV6-5 with TRBJ1-2, with a possible D match to TRBD1 (5 bases). Germline values: CDR1 MNHEY, CDR2 SVGAGI. The V end lost 0 bases, the J end lost 0 bases, and 8 bases lay between the germline ends. This CDR3 spans 15 amino acids. CDR3 loop: CASSYSTASNYGYTF. For the CDR3, the DNA is TGTGCCAGCAGTTACTCGACAGCTTCTAACTATGGCTACACCTTC.

V and J are TRBV7-3 and TRBJ2-1; D is perhaps TRBD1 (6 bases). This CDR3 spans 17 amino acids. Germline V CDR1 and CDR2: SGHTA, FQGTGA. Between the trimmed V and J ends, which lost 1 base and 0 bases, there was a span of 13 bases. The CDR3 loop is CASSLMGRGSSYNEQFF. Written as DNA, the CDR3 is TGTGCCAGCAGCTTAATGGGCAGGGGAAGCTCCTACAATGAGCAGTTCTTC.

This chain connects TRBV5-4 to TRBJ1-2, with TRBD1 matching 8 bases. The CDR3 is 13 amino acids. From germline, CDR1 is SGHNT and CDR2 YYREEE (reference sequence). With V trimmed by 4 bases and J by 5 bases, 4 bases remained unmatched. CDR3 sequence: CASSLDRDYGYTF. Written as DNA, the CDR3 is TGTGCCAGCAGCCTGGACAGGGATTATGGCTACACCTTC.

The chain's CDR3 is CSVTGGRSSYNEQFF. The CDR3 DNA reads TGCAGCGTGACGGGGGGCCGAAGCTCCTACAATGAGCAGTTCTTC. The V gene is TRBV29-1, the J gene TRBJ2-1, with D possibly being TRBD2 (7 bases). The germline V and J ends were trimmed by 6 bases and 0 bases, with 15 bases remaining between them. Looked up from germline, CDR1 is SQVTM and CDR2 is ANQGSEA. CDR3 length: 15 amino acids.

This rearrangement joins TRBV5-1 to TRBJ2-7; 11 bases line up with TRBD1. J was trimmed by 5 bases and V by 0 bases; bases with no gene match: 4. Germline CDR1 reads SGHRS; CDR2 reads YFSETQ. CDR3 size: 15 residues. The CDR3 DNA is TGCGCCAGCAGCTTGGGTCGGACAGGGGGCCACGAGCAGTACTTC. It yields the protein CASSLGRTGGHEQYF.

The J gene is TRBJ1-2, the V gene TRBV5-8; D call uncertain. Between the trimmed V and J ends, which lost 5 bases and 5 bases, there was a span of 25 bases. The germline gives CDR1 SGHTS, CDR2 YDEGEE. CDR3 length: 17 residues. This CDR3 reads CASSTGIPPTSVYGYTF. DNA of the CDR3: TGTGCCAGCAGTACGGGGATCCCCCCTACTTCGGTTTATGGCTACACCTTC.

The chain recombines TRBV20-1 with TRBJ1-3; no reliable D call. CDR3 length: 11 amino acids. V lost 0 bases to trimming and J lost 8 bases, with 5 bases between them. Germline V gene lookup returns CDR1 DFQATT and CDR2 SNEGSKA (reference sequence). The CDR3 region has the DNA TGCAGTGCTAGAGATCGGGACACCATATATTTT. Translated: CSARDRDTIYF.

The V call is TRBV5-1, the J call TRBJ1-2; D gene uncertain. The CDR3 covers 14 residues. The V gene's germline CDR1 is SGHRS and CDR2 YFSETQ. Trimming left V 0 bases short and J 6 bases short, with 12 bases between. DNA for the CDR3: TGCGCCAGCAGCTTGGGTCCGGGGTTTGATGGCTACACCTTC. Translating gives CASSLGPGFDGYTF.

The chain links TRBV19 to TRBJ2-5; TRBD2 matches 12 bases. V was clipped by 5 bases and J by 1 base; unmatched bases: 5. Germline-derived CDR1 and CDR2 are LNHDA and SQIVND (reference sequence). The CDR3 consists of 16 residues. The CDR3 protein is CASSPLAGGPQETQYF. CDR3 DNA: TGTGCCAGTAGTCCTCTAGCGGGAGGGCCCCAAGAGACCCAGTACTTC. The whole variable domain, remainder taken from reference TRBV19 and TRBJ2-5, is DGGITQSPKYLFRKEGQNVTLSCEQNLNHDAMYWYRQDPGQGLRLIYYSQIVNDFQKGDIAEGYSVSREKKESFPLTVTSAQKNPTAFYLCASSPLAGGPQETQYFGPGTRLLVL.

This chain joins TRBV7-2 and TRBJ1-5, with a weak D call TRBD1 (6 bases). This CDR3 has 16 residues. V was clipped by 5 bases and J by 0 bases, with 14 bases between them. Germline V CDR1 and CDR2: SGHTA, FQGNSA. In DNA, the CDR3 is TGTGCCAGCAGCGAAGGACAGTTTTATAGCAATCAGCCCCAGCATTTT. Its protein product is CASSEGQFYSNQPQHF.

CDR3: CASSAGTGGYGYTF. CDR3 in DNA: TGTGCCAGCAGTGCCGGGACAGGGGGGTATGGCTACACCTTC. This chain joins TRBV6-1 and TRBJ1-2, with 11 bases lining up with TRBD1. Germline lookup yields CDR1 MNHNS and CDR2 SASEGT. The CDR3 runs 14 residues. Trimming at V came to 4 bases and at J to 5 bases, leaving 3 bases not matched to a gene.

The V call is TRBV28, the J call TRBJ2-7, with D tentatively TRBD1 (6 bases). V was trimmed by 8 bases and J by 0 bases, leaving 17 bases between them. Germline values: CDR1 MDHEN, CDR2 SYDVKM. The CDR3 spans 15 residues. CDR3 DNA: TGTGCCAGCGTTAGGGGGACCGACGCCTCCTACGAGCAGTACTTC. This encodes CASVRGTDASYEQYF.

This clone was detected only once. This chain connects TRBV7-9 to TRBJ2-1; possible D gene TRBD1, 6 bases. The CDR3 loop spans 17 amino acids. V shed 2 bases and J shed 2 bases, with 16 bases lying between them. The germline gives CDR1 SEHNR, CDR2 FQNEAQ (reference sequence). CDR3 in amino acids: CASSLHVGARAYNEQFF. CDR3 in DNA: TGTGCCAGCAGCTTACATGTGGGGGCCCGAGCCTACAATGAGCAGTTCTTC.